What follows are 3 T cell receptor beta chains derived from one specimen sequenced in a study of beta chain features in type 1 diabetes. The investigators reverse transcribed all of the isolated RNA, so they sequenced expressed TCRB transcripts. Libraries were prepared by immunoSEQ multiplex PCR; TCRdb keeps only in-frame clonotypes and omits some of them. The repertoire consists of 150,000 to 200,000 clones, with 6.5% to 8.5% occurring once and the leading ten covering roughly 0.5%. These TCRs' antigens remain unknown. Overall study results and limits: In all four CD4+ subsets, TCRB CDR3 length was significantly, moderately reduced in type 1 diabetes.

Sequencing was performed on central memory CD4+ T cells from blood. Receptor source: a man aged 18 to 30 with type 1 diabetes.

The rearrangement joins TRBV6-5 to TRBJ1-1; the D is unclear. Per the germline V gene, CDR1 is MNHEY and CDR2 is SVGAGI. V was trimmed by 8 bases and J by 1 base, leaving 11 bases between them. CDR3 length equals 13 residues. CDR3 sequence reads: CASSIRWNTEAFF. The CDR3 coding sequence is TGTGCCAGCTCGATCAGGTGGAACACTGAAGCTTTCTTT.

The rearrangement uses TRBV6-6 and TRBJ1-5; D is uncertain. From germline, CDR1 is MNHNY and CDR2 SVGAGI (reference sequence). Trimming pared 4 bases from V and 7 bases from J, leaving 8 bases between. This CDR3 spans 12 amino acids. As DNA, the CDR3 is TGTGCCAGCAGTTCTGACAAGCAGCCCCAGCATTTT. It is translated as CASSSDKQPQHF.

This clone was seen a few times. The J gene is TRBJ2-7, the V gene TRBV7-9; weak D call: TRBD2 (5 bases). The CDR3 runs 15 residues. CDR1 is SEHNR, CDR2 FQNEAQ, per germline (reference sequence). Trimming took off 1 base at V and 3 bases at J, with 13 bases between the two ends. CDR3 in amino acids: CASSLGAAGGYEQYF. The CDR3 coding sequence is TGTGCCAGCAGCTTAGGAGCTGCGGGTGGCTACGAGCAGTACTTC.